The subject of this entry is one TCR beta chain. This entry is derived from a study of blood T cell repertoires in COVID-19. TCRdb keeps only in-frame clones here, not all; method: immunoSEQ multiplex PCR. The data contain 350,000 or so clones, roughly 84% of them singletons. Germline CDR1 is SGHTA and CDR2 is FQGNSA. V dropped 4 bases and J dropped 6; count of bases not matched to a gene: 11. CDR3 length equals 18 residues. The V and J genes are TRBV7-2 and TRBJ2-2, with 13 bases fitting TRBD2. The receptor's source is a woman aged 25 to 39 who had recovered from COVID-19. Sequenced: PBMCs or T cells enriched from blood (not recorded which). The CDR3 sequence is CASSSRTSGGLAPGELFF. The CDR3 DNA follows: TGTGCCAGCAGCTCCCGGACTAGCGGGGGCTTAGCGCCCGGGGAGCTGTTTTTT.